The rows below give T cell receptor beta chains drawn from one sample of a study of response to subunit inactivated influenza vaccine. Via MiXCR, TCRdb re-called the RT-PCR reads, giving one row per CDR3 protein. This sample has 500,000 to 750,000 distinct CDR3 sequences, with 14% found just once. The material was PBMCs from blood, obtained 12 days after vaccination. These receptors all come from a man aged 50 to 60 who received an inactivated influenza vaccine. The CDR3 runs from the conserved cysteine through the conserved F or W. D genes are given only for firm matches. Part of the rows lack a size; the others show once, few, many or a class for expanded clones.

abundance | d_gene | j_gene | v_gene | CDR3nt | CDR3aa
NA | NA | TRBJ1-5 | TRBV7-9 | TGTGCCAGCAGCACCGGGGCGGTTCAGCCCCAGCATTTT | CASSTGAVQPQHF
few | NA | TRBJ2-7 | TRBV7-2 | TGTGCCAGCAGCTTAGATCCGGCCACCTCCTACGAGCAGTACTTC | CASSLDPATSYEQYF
NA | NA | TRBJ1-2 | TRBV20-1 | TGCAGTGCGCGGGACCGCGTTAGCTATGGCTACACCTTC | CSARDRVSYGYTF
NA | TRBD1 | TRBJ2-1 | TRBV12-3/TRBV12-4 | TGTGCCAGCAGTTGGGGACAGCCCAATGAGCAGTTCTTC | CASSWGQPNEQFF
NA | NA | TRBJ2-5 | TRBV5-5 | TGTGCCAGCAGCTATTCAGGGGAGGGGAAAAAGACCCAGTACTTC | CASSYSGEGKKTQYF
NA | TRBD1 | TRBJ1-1 | TRBV12-3/TRBV12-4 | TGTGCCAGCAGGCGACAGGGGAACACTGAAGCTTTCTTT | CASRRQGNTEAFF
many | TRBD2 | TRBJ2-3 | TRBV12-3/TRBV12-4 | TGTGCCAGCAGTTTAGCCGTAGCGGGGGATACGCAGTATTTT | CASSLAVAGDTQYF
NA | NA | TRBJ2-1 | TRBV18 | TGTGCCAGCTCCCCGGGACAATTGGACCATGAGCAGTTCTTC | CASSPGQLDHEQFF
few | NA | TRBJ2-7 | TRBV4-3 | TGCGCCAGCAGCCAAGATTTTTTCGACAGGAGTTTCTACGAGCAGTACTTC | CASSQDFFDRSFYEQYF
NA | NA | TRBJ2-1 | TRBV27 | TGTGCCAGCAGTTGGTGGGAGGGGGGCGAGCAGTTCTTC | CASSWWEGGEQFF
NA | TRBD2 | TRBJ2-1 | TRBV9 | TGTGCCAGCGGGGAGGGACCGGGCTCCTACAATGAGCAGTTCTTC | CASGEGPGSYNEQFF
NA | NA | TRBJ2-1 | TRBV5-1 | TGCGCCAGCAGCTTGGGATGGGGCAGCCCCTCCTACAATGAGCAGTTCTTC | CASSLGWGSPSYNEQFF
few | NA | TRBJ2-7 | TRBV7-8 | TGTGCCAGCAGCTTAGAAGGAACACCGATCTACGAGCAGTACTTC | CASSLEGTPIYEQYF
NA | TRBD1 | TRBJ2-7 | TRBV4-3 | TGCGCCAGCAGCCAAGATCCAGGGGGCGCATCCTACGAGCAGTACTTC | CASSQDPGGASYEQYF
NA | TRBD1 | TRBJ2-1 | TRBV18 | TGTGCCAGCTCACCTCCGGGACAGGGAGGGGAGCAGTTCTTC | CASSPPGQGGEQFF
few | NA | TRBJ2-2 | TRBV10-3 | TGTGCCATCAAGGGGCTCCTAAGCCCTAGGGACACCGGGGAGCTGTTTTTT | CAIKGLLSPRDTGELFF
NA | NA | TRBJ2-1 | TRBV5-1 | TGCGCCAGCAGCGGGAGTGGATACAATGAGCAGTTCTTC | CASSGSGYNEQFF
NA | NA | TRBJ2-5 | TRBV20-1 | TGCAGTGCTAGCGGACTAACGTACCAAGAGACCCAGTACTTC | CSASGLTYQETQYF
few | TRBD2 | TRBJ2-7 | TRBV7-2 | TGTGCCAGCAGCTTGTGGGAGGGCCGAGGTGAGCAGTACTTC | CASSLWEGRGEQYF
NA | TRBD2 | TRBJ2-3 | TRBV5-6 | TGTGCCAGCAGCCGCGAGCGGGGACGGTATTTAGGAGATACGCAGTATTTT | CASSRERGRYLGDTQYF
many | TRBD1 | TRBJ2-5 | TRBV9 | TGTGCCAGCAGCGTAGCGGGACAGGAGACCCAGTACTTC | CASSVAGQETQYF
NA | NA | TRBJ1-2 | TRBV5-1 | TGCGCCAGCAGCTTGGCTCCAGGGGCTAACTATGGCTACACCTTC | CASSLAPGANYGYTF
many | NA | TRBJ2-1 | TRBV7-3 | TGTGCCAGCAGCTTACGGCGCGGGGACTCCTACAATGAGCAGTTCTTC | CASSLRRGDSYNEQFF
once | NA | TRBJ2-5 | TRBV24-1 | TGTGCCACCAGTGAAGGGCCAGAGACCCAGTACTTC | CATSEGPETQYF
many | TRBD1 | TRBJ2-2 | TRBV18 | TGTGCCAGCTCACCATTCGACAGGGGAGGAACCGGGGAGCTGTTTTTT | CASSPFDRGGTGELFF
NA | TRBD1 | TRBJ1-1 | TRBV12-3/TRBV12-4 | TGTGCCAGCAGTTTCCAGGGGGGGAAGATGAACACTGAAGCTTTCTTT | CASSFQGGKMNTEAFF
few | NA | TRBJ2-3 | TRBV5-1 | TGCGCCAGCAGCTCTGACATCGCGCAGTATTTT | CASSSDIAQYF
few | NA | TRBJ2-2 | TRBV6-1 | TGTGCCAGCTTGAGCTCTAACACCGGGGAGCTGTTTTTT | CASLSSNTGELFF
NA | TRBD2 | TRBJ2-1 | TRBV20-1 | TGCAGTGCCCGACTAGCGGGAGTGAGTGAGCAGTTCTTC | CSARLAGVSEQFF
NA | TRBD2 | TRBJ2-1 | TRBV23-1 | TGCGCCAGCAGTCAACCCAGACTAGCGGGAGTTAGTGAGCAGTTCTTC | CASSQPRLAGVSEQFF
few | NA | TRBJ2-2 | TRBV4-2 | TGTGCCAGCAGCCAAAGGGGGGCGGAGAGGAACACCGGGGAGCTGTTTTTT | CASSQRGAERNTGELFF
few | TRBD1 | TRBJ1-6 | TRBV6-5 | TGTGCCAGCAGTTTACAGGGGAAGGATTCACCCCTCCACTTT | CASSLQGKDSPLHF
many | TRBD1 | TRBJ1-5 | TRBV6-1 | TGTGCCAGCAGTGACCCCCGGGGACAGGGTTATAGCAATCAGCCCCAGCATTTT | CASSDPRGQGYSNQPQHF
few | TRBD1 | TRBJ2-7 | TRBV5-1 | TGCGCCAGCAGCCTCATTGGGGGACAGACCTACGAGCAGTACTTC | CASSLIGGQTYEQYF
few | NA | TRBJ1-5 | TRBV4-1 | TGCGCCAGCAGCCAGGGGAGCTACCGAGTTCAGCCCCAGCATTTT | CASSQGSYRVQPQHF
few | NA | TRBJ1-2 | TRBV6-1 | TGTGCCAGCAGTCCCCCGGGAGGTAGAGGCTACACCTTC | CASSPPGGRGYTF
few | TRBD2 | TRBJ2-1 | TRBV10-3 | TGTGCCATCAGCGCAGGGGACCTAGCGGGAGTACGGCAGTTCTTC | CAISAGDLAGVRQFF
few | TRBD2 | TRBJ2-2 | TRBV20-1 | TGCAGTGCTCCCGGGACTAGAACCACCGGGGAGCTGTTTTTT | CSAPGTRTTGELFF
NA | TRBD2 | TRBJ2-3 | TRBV12-3/TRBV12-4 | TGTGCCAGCAGCCTTGTAGCGGGAAGAAGCACAGATACGCAGTATTTT | CASSLVAGRSTDTQYF